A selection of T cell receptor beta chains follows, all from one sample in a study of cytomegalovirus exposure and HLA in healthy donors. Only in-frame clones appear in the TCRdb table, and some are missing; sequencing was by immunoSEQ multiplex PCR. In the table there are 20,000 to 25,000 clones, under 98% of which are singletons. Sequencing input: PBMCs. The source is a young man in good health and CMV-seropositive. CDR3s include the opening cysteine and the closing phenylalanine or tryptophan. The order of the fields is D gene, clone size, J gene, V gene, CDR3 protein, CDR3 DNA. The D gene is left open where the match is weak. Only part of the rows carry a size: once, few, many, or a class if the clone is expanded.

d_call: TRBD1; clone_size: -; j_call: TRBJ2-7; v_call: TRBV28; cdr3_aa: CASLRGMSYEQYF; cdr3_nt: TGTGCCAGCCTCAGGGGGATGTCCTACGAGCAGTACTTC
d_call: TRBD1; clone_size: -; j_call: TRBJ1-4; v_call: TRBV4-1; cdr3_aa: CASSQKDRLNEKLFF; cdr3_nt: TGCGCCAGCAGCCAAAAGGACAGGCTTAATGAAAAACTGTTTTTT
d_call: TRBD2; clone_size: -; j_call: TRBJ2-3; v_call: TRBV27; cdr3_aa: CASSLYRTSGTNTDTQYF; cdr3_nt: TGTGCCAGCAGTTTATATCGGACTAGCGGAACTAACACAGATACGCAGTATTTT
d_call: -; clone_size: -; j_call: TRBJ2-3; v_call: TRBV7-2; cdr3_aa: CASSPSTDTQYF; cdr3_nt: TGTGCCAGCAGCCCTAGCACAGATACGCAGTATTTT
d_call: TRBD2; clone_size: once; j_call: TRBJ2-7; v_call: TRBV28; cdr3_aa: CASSLGLAGEQYF; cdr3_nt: TGTGCCAGCAGTCTAGGACTAGCGGGAGAGCAGTACTTC
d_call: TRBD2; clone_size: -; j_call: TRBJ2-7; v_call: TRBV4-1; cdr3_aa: CASSQTGTSGDIEQYF; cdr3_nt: TGCGCCAGCAGCCAAACCGGGACTAGCGGGGATATCGAGCAGTACTTC
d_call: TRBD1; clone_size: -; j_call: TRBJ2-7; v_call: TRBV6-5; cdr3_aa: CASSYEPGGYEQYF; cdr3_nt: TGTGCCAGCAGTTACGAGCCAGGGGGCTACGAGCAGTACTTC
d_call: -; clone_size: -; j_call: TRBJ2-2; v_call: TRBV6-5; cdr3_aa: CASRREVDTGELFF; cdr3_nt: TGTGCCAGCAGGAGGGAGGTGGACACCGGGGAGCTGTTTTTT
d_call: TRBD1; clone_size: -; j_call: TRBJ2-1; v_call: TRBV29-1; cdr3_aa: CSAGQGDGYNEQFF; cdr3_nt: TGCAGCGCAGGACAGGGGGACGGCTACAATGAGCAGTTCTTC
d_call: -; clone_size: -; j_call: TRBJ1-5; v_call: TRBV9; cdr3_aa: CASSPEDRLEPQHF; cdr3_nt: TGTGCCAGCAGCCCAGAAGACAGGTTGGAGCCCCAGCATTTT
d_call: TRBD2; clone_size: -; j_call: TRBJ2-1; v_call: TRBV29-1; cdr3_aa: CSVHGTSDNNEQFF; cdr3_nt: TGCAGCGTCCACGGGACTAGCGACAACAATGAGCAGTTCTTC
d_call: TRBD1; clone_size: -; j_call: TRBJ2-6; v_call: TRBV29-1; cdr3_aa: CSVGAGGVGANVLTF; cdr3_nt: TGCAGCGTTGGGGCAGGGGGCGTCGGGGCCAACGTCCTGACTTTC
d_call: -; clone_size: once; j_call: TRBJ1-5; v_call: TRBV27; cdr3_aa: CATRRGGGQPQHF; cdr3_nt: TGTGCCACCCGCCGGGGAGGAGGTCAGCCCCAGCATTTT
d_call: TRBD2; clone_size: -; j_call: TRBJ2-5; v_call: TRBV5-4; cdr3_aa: CASSSPTSGPKETQYF; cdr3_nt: TGTGCCAGCAGCTCCCCGACTAGCGGGCCCAAAGAGACCCAGTACTTC
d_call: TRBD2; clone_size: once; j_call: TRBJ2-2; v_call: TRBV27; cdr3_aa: CASSWGLAGGELFF; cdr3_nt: TGTGCCAGCAGTTGGGGACTAGCGGGAGGGGAGCTGTTTTTT
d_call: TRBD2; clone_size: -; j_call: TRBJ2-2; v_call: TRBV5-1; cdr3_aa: CASGASGSVGELFF; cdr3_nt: TGCGCCAGCGGTGCTAGCGGGAGTGTCGGGGAGCTGTTTTTT
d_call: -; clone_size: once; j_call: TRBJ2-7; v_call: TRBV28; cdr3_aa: CASGSPGTFSYEQYF; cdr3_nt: TGTGCCAGCGGCTCCCCTGGGACTTTCTCCTACGAGCAGTACTTC
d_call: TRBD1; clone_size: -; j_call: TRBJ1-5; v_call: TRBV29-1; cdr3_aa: CSAGQGNQPQHF; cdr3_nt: TGCAGCGCGGGACAGGGAAATCAGCCCCAGCATTTT
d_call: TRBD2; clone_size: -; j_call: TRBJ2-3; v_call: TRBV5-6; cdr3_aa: CASSLVPSGEVSDTQYF; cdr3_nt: TGTGCCAGCAGCTTGGTTCCTAGCGGAGAGGTGTCGGATACGCAGTATTTT
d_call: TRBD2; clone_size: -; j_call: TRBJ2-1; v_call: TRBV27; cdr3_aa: CASSDSGRASFF; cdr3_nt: TGTGCCAGCAGTGATAGCGGGAGGGCCAGTTTCTTC
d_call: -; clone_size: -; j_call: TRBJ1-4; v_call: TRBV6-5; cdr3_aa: CASGRRTEKLFF; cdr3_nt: TGTGCCAGCGGACGGAGGACGGAAAAACTGTTTTTT
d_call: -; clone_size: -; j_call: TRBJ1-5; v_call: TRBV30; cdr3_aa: CAWSSGGLGQPQHF; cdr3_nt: TGTGCCTGGAGTTCGGGAGGGCTAGGTCAGCCCCAGCATTTT
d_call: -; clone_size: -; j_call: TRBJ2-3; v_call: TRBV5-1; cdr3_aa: CASSLAGVGDTQYF; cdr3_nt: TGCGCCAGCAGCTTGGCAGGGGTTGGGGATACGCAGTATTTT
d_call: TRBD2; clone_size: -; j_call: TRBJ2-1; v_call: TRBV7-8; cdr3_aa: CASSLVGTSLNEQFF; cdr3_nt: TGTGCCAGCAGCTTAGTTGGGACTAGCCTCAATGAGCAGTTCTTC
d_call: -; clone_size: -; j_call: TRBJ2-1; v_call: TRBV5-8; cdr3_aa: CASSAGPSRYNEQFF; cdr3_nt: TGTGCCAGCAGCGCGGGACCGTCGCGTTACAATGAGCAGTTCTTC
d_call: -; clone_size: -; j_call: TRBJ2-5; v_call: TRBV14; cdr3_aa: CASSQAPVRTPIDF; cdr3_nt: TGTGCCAGCAGCCAAGCACCCGTCCGGACTCCTATCGACTTC
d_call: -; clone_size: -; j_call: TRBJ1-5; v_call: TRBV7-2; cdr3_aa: CASSLGASNQPQHF; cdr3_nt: TGTGCCAGCAGCTTAGGCGCGAGCAATCAGCCCCAGCATTTT
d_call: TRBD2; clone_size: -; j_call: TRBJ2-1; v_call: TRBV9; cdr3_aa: CASSVEGTSVNEQFF; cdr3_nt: TGTGCCAGCAGCGTAGAAGGGACTAGTGTCAATGAGCAGTTCTTC
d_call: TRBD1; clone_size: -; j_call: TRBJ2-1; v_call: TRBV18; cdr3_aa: CASSPQGAPYNEQFF; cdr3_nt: TGTGCCAGCTCACCACAGGGGGCCCCCTACAATGAGCAGTTCTTC
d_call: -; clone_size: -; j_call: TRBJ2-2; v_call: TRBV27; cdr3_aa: CASSFKADTGELFF; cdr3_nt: TGTGCCAGCAGTTTTAAAGCCGACACCGGGGAGCTGTTTTTT
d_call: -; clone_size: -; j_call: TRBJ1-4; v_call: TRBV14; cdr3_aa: CASSQTAGAVATNEKLFF; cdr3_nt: TGTGCCAGCAGCCAGACAGCGGGTGCGGTCGCAACTAATGAAAAACTGTTTTTT
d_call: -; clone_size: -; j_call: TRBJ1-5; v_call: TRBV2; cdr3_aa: CASSEGLAVRQPQHF; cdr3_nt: TGTGCCAGCAGTGAAGGGCTGGCAGTTCGCCAGCCCCAGCATTTT
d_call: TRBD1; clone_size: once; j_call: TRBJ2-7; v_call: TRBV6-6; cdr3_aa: CASSYHGQGNEQYF; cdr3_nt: TGTGCCAGCAGTTACCACGGACAGGGAAACGAGCAGTACTTC
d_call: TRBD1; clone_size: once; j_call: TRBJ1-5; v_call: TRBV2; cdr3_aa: CARQGDANQPQHF; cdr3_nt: TGTGCCAGGCAGGGGGACGCCAATCAGCCCCAGCATTTT
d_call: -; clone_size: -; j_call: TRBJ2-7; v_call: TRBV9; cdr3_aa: CASSVGGGDSYEQYF; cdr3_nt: TGTGCCAGCAGCGTAGGAGGCGGCGACTCCTACGAGCAGTACTTC
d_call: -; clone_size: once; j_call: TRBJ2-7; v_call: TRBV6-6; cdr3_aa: CASRKREYEQYF; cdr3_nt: TGTGCCAGCAGAAAGCGCGAATACGAGCAGTACTTC
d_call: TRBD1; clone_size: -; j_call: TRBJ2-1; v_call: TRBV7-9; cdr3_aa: CASSSGQARNEQFF; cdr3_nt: TGTGCCAGCAGCTCGGGACAGGCACGCAATGAGCAGTTCTTC
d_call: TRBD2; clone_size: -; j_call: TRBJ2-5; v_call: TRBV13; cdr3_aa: CASSLRTGGEETQYF; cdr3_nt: TGTGCCAGCAGCTTAAGAACGGGAGGGGAGGAGACCCAGTACTTC
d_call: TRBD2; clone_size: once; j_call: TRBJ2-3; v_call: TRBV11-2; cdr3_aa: CASSLDVGLQAGSTDTQYF; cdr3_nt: TGTGCCAGCAGCTTAGACGTTGGCCTGCAAGCGGGGAGCACAGATACGCAGTATTTT
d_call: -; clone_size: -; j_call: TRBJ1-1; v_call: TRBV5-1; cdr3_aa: CASSLEEFTEAFF; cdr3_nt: TGCGCCAGCAGCTTGGAAGAGTTCACTGAAGCTTTCTTT
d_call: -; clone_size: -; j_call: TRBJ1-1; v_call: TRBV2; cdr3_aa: CASISTVNTEAFF; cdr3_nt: TGTGCCAGCATTAGTACAGTGAACACTGAAGCTTTCTTT